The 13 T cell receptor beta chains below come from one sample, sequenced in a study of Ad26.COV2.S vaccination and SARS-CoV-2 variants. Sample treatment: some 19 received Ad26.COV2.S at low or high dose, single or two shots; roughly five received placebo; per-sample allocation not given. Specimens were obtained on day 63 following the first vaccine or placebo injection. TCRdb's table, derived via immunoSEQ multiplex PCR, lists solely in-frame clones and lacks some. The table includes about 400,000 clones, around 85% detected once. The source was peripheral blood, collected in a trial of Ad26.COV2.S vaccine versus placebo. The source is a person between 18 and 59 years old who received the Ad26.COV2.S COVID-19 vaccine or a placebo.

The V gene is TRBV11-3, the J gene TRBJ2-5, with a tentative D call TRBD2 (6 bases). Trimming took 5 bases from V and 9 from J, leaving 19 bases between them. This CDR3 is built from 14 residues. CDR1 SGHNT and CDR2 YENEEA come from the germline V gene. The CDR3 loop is CASSSPDTPGAQYF. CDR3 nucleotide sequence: TGTGCCAGCAGCAGCCCGGACACCCCGGGGGCCCAGTACTTC. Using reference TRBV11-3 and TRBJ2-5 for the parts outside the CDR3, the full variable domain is EAGVVQSPRYKIIEKKQPVAFWCNPISGHNTLYWYLQNLGQGPELLIRYENEEAVDDSQLPKDRFSAERLKGVDSTLKIQPAELGDSAVYLCASSSPDTPGAQYFGPGTRLLVL.

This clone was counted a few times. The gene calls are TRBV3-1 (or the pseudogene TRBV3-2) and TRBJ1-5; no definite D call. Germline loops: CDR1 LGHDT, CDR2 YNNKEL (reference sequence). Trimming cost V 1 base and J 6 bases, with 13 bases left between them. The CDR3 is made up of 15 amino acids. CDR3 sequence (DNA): TGTGCCAGCAGCCAAGGATATTCGGGATTTCAGCCCCAGCATTTT. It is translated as CASSQGYSGFQPQHF.

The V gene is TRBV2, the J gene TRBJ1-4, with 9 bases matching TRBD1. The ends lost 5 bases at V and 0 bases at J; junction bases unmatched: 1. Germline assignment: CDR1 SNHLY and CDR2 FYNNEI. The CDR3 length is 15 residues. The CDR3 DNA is TGTGCCAGCAGTCGGGACAGGGCAACTAATGAAAAACTGTTTTTT. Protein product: CASSRDRATNEKLFF.

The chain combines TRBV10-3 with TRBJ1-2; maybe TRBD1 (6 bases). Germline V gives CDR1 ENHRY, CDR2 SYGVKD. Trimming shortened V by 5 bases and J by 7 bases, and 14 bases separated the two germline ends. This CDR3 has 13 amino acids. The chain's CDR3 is CAISNREEGGYTF. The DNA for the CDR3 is TGTGCCATCAGTAACAGGGAAGAGGGTGGCTACACCTTC.

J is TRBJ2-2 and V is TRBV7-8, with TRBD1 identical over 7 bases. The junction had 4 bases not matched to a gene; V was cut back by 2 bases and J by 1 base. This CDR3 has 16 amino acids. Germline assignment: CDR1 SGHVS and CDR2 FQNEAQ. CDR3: CASSLLGQRNTGELFF. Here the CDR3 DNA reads TGTGCCAGCAGCTTACTGGGACAGAGGAACACCGGGGAGCTGTTTTTT.

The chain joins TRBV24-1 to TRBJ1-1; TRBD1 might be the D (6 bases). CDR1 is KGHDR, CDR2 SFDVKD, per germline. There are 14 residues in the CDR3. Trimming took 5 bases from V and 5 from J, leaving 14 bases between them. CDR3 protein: CATSAGGASTEAFF. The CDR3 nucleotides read TGTGCCACCAGTGCCGGGGGGGCTTCTACTGAAGCTTTCTTT.

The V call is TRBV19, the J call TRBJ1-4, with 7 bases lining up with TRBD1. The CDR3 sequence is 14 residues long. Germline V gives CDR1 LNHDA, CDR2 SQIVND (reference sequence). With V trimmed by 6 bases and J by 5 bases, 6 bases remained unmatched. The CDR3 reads CASRNRGGNEKLFF. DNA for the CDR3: TGTGCCAGTAGAAACAGGGGTGGGAATGAAAAACTGTTTTTT.

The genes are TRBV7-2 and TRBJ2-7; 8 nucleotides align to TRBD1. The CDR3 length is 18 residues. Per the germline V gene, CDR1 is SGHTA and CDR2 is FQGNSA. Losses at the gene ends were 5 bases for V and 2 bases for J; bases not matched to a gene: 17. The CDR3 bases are TGTGCCAGCAGCCCCGATCCATACAGGGGGGTGAAGACCTACGAGCAGTACTTC. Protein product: CASSPDPYRGVKTYEQYF.

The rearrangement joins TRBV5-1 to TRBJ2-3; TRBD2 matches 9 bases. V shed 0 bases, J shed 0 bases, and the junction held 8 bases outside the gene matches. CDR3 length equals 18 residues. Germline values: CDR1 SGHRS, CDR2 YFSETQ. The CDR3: CASSLEASGVISTDTQYF. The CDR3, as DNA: TGCGCCAGCAGCTTGGAGGCTAGCGGGGTGATTAGCACAGATACGCAGTATTTT.

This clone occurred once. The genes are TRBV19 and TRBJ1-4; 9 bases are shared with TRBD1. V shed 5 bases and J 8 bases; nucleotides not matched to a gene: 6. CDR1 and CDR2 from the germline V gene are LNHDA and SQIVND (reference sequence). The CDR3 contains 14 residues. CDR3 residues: CASSSGQGHEKLFF. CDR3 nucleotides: TGTGCCAGTAGTTCGGGACAGGGCCACGAAAAACTGTTTTTT.

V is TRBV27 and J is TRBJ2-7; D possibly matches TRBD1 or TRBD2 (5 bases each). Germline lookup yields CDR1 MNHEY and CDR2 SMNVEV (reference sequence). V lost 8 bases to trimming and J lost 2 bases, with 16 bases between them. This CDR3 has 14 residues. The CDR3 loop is CASSSTEGPYEQYF. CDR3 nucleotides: TGTGCCAGCTCGTCGACAGAGGGGCCCTACGAGCAGTACTTC.

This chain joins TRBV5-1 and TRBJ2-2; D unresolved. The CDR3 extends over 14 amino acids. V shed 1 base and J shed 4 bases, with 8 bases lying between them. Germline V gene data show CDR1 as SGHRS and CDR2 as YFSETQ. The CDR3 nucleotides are TGCGCCAGCAGCTTGACAGAGAGCACCGGGGAGCTGTTTTTT. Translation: CASSLTESTGELFF. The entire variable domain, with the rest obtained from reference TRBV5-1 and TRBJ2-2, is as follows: KAGVTQTPRYLIKTRGQQVTLSCSPISGHRSVSWYQQTPGQGLQFLFEYFSETQRNKGNFPGRFSGRQFSNSRSEMNVSTLELGDSALYLCASSLTESTGELFFGEGSRLTVL.

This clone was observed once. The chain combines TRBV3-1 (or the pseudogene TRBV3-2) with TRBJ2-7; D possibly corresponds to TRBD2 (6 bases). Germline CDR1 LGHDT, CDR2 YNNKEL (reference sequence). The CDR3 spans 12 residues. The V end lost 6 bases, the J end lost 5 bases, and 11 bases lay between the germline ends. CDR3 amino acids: CASSLGGDEQYF. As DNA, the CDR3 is TGTGCCAGCAGTCTGGGAGGCGACGAGCAGTACTTC.